This TCR beta chain was sequenced during a study of cytomegalovirus exposure and HLA in healthy donors. Use of 60 Vbeta and 13 Jbeta primers characterized the PCR. Sequencing was performed with immunoSEQ multiplex PCR; in TCRdb, only in-frame clones are kept and a portion is missing. The sample includes more than 100,000 clones, about 83% of them seen just once. This clone came up once. Germline V CDR1 and CDR2: SGDLS, YYNGEE. V trimming: 3 bases; J trimming: 4 bases; junction bases outside the gene matches: 4. The CDR3 has 14 residues. Sequences were obtained from PBMCs. The TCR originated in a woman in her twenties or thirties in good health and CMV-seronegative. The J gene is TRBJ2-5, the V gene TRBV9; 9 nucleotides line up with TRBD2. The CDR3 region has the DNA TGTGCCAGCAGCGAGGGACTAGCTACAGAGACCCAGTACTTC. Amino acid sequence: CASSEGLATETQYF.